This TCR beta chain came from a study of shared clonotypes between healthy human individuals. All donors were healthy HIV-negative adults lacking recent acute infections or vaccinations. Overall study findings and caveats: Read depth was anticipated to influence clonotype sharing among donors.

Worth noting for this clone: Its cognate antigen is unknown.

The CDR3 contains 15 residues. Germline V lookup: CDR1 LGHNA, CDR2 YNFKEQ. The germline V and J ends were trimmed by 0 bases and 5 bases, with 13 bases remaining between them. Deep level was the assay's run setting. Assay used: immunoSEQ multiplex PCR; TCRdb lists only in-frame clones, some missing. The table includes about half a million clones, 70% to 80% detected once. Sample: PBMCs. The clonotype was recovered from a woman aged 35 to 49 in good health. Some clones in this sample may be carry-over from other donors' samples. The chain couples TRBV4-2 to TRBJ2-5; TRBD2 might be the D (6 bases). The CDR3 sequence is CASSQDPRAGETQYF. In nucleotides, the CDR3 is TGTGCCAGCAGCCAAGATCCGCGGGCGGGGGAGACCCAGTACTTC.